Given below is one T cell receptor beta chain in context. The data are from a study of blood T cell repertoires in COVID-19. Study-level background: Samples of COVID-19 (acute and convalescent) were obtained from the United States, Italy and Spain. T cells, B-cell-depleted T cells, or PBMCs supplied cDNA or gDNA.

TCRdb's table, derived via immunoSEQ multiplex PCR, lists solely in-frame clones and lacks some. The data hold approximately 300,000 clones, with about 85% observed a single time. The CDR3 consists of 15 residues. The trim removed 4 bases at V and 5 bases at J, leaving 7 bases unmatched. CDR1 is SGHRS, CDR2 YFSETQ, per germline. Assignment of participants to cohorts was predicated upon participant-reported clinical history. V usage is TRBV5-1 and J usage is TRBJ2-2; 8 bases agree with TRBD1. The source of this sequence is a woman aged 30 to 39 who had been exposed to COVID-19. The sample comprised PBMCs or T cells enriched from blood (not recorded which). CDR3 sequence reads: CASSTGTGGTGELFF. The CDR3 DNA reads as TGCGCCAGCAGCACGGGTACAGGGGGGACCGGGGAGCTGTTTTTT.